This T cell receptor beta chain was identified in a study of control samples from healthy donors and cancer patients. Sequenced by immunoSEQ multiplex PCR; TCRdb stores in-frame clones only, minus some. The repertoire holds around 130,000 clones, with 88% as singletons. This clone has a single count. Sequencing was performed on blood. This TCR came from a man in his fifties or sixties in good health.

The CDR3 DNA follows: TGTGCTAGTGGTTTTGGTCAGGGTTACAATGAGCAGTTCTTC. Its translation is CASGFGQGYNEQFF. This chain uses TRBV12-5 with TRBJ2-1; possibly TRBD1 for D (5 bases). The germline V gene has CDR1 LGHNT and CDR2 FRNRAP. The CDR3 runs 14 residues. Trimming pared 3 bases from V and 4 bases from J, leaving 10 bases between.